These T cell receptor beta chains were read from a single sample in a study of beta chain features in type 1 diabetes. Clones were sequenced by immunoSEQ multiplex PCR, and TCRdb holds only the in-frame ones, with some missing. The sample has approximately 150,000 clones; about 10% are singletons. Sequencing was done on a sample of naive CD4+ T cells from blood. Source of these receptors: a man aged 18 to 29 in good health. CDR3s include the opening cysteine and the closing phenylalanine or tryptophan. D genes are given only for firm matches. The listing skips clone size in some rows; elsewhere it reads once, few, many or a size class.

clone_size	v_call	d_call	j_call	cdr3_nt	cdr3_aa
.	TRBV10-3	.	TRBJ2-7	TGTGCCATCAGTTGGGGCAGAGAGGACGAGCAGTACTTC	CAISWGREDEQYF
.	TRBV30	.	TRBJ1-4	TGTGCCTGGCTGAACCAGGGGACGGGCGAAAAACTGTTTTTT	CAWLNQGTGEKLFF
many	TRBV29-1	TRBD1	TRBJ2-7	TGCAGCGTTGAAGGCCTGAACAGGGGCTACGAGCAGTACTTC	CSVEGLNRGYEQYF
few	TRBV5-4	.	TRBJ2-7	TGTGCCAGCAGCTTGGGGCTAGCGAGCTCCTACGAGCAGTACTTC	CASSLGLASSYEQYF
many	TRBV5-4	.	TRBJ2-7	TGTGCCAGCAGCTTGGATTGCGGGGCGGGCTTC	CASSLDCGAGF
.	TRBV7-2	TRBD2	TRBJ2-7	TGTGCCAGCAGCCATTTGACTAGCGGGGGGGCTACCTCCTACGAGCAGTACTTC	CASSHLTSGGATSYEQYF
.	TRBV6-4	TRBD2	TRBJ2-7	TGTGCCAGCAACCGGTGGGCTAGCGGGGGCTACGAGCAGTACTTC	CASNRWASGGYEQYF
.	TRBV18	.	TRBJ1-1	TGTGCCAGCTCACCGTGGGACATGAACACTGAAGCTTTCTTT	CASSPWDMNTEAFF
.	TRBV4-3	TRBD2	TRBJ2-4	TGCGCCAGCAGCCTAGCGGGGGGCCAAAACATTCAGTACTTC	CASSLAGGQNIQYF
few	TRBV27	TRBD2	TRBJ2-3	TGTGCCAGCAGTTTAGTTGGTCTAGCGGGGGTCGCAGATACGCAGTATTTT	CASSLVGLAGVADTQYF
few	TRBV4-3	TRBD2	TRBJ2-1	TGCGCCAGCAGCCAAGATTCGCCTAGCGGGATTTCCTACAATGAGCAGTTCTTC	CASSQDSPSGISYNEQFF
few	TRBV2	TRBD2	TRBJ2-7	TGTGCCAGCAGATTCCGACTAGCGGTGGTCTACGAGCAGTACTTC	CASRFRLAVVYEQYF
.	TRBV7-8	.	TRBJ2-6	TGTGCCATCCAAGCCGGGACACGGGCCTCTGGGGCCAACGTCCTGACTTTC	CAIQAGTRASGANVLTF
.	TRBV4-1	.	TRBJ1-4	TGCGCCAGCAGCCAAGCTCCGAGTGCAACTAATGAAAAACTGTTTTTT	CASSQAPSATNEKLFF
.	TRBV18	.	TRBJ2-5	TGTGCCAGCTCACCAGAACACGGGTTTGTTCTCCAGTACTTC	CASSPEHGFVLQYF
few	TRBV5-1	.	TRBJ2-3	TGCGCCAGCAGCTTAGACAGTCCAAGCACAGATACGCAGTATTTT	CASSLDSPSTDTQYF
many	TRBV7-2	.	TRBJ2-4	TGTGCCAGCAGCATCCGGCGGGACCAACTAAGGAACATTCAGTACTTC	CASSIRRDQLRNIQYF
.	TRBV4-3	.	TRBJ2-1	TGCGCCAGCAGCCCCCGACCCAACGGGGGGCGATACAATGAGCAGTTCTTC	CASSPRPNGGRYNEQFF
.	TRBV4-3	.	TRBJ1-2	TGCGCCAGCAGCCATGGGACACCGACGGGCTACACCTTC	CASSHGTPTGYTF
many	TRBV29-1	.	TRBJ2-1	TGCAGCGTTTGGCGGCAGTTCTCCTACAATGAGCAGTTCTTC	CSVWRQFSYNEQFF
.	TRBV6-5	.	TRBJ1-2	TGTGCCAGCAGCAAACAGGGAAACCAGTATGGCTACACCTTC	CASSKQGNQYGYTF
few	TRBV6-5	TRBD2	TRBJ2-7	TGTGCCAGCAGTTACGAGCGGGGGCGCTACGAGCAGTACTTC	CASSYERGRYEQYF
.	TRBV4-3	.	TRBJ2-3	TGCGCCAGCAGCCCTCGGGGGGCTGGCACAGATACGCAGTATTTT	CASSPRGAGTDTQYF
.	TRBV7-2	TRBD1	TRBJ2-7	TGTGCCAGCAGTTTCCCCCCGGGACAGGGATACGAGCAGTACTTC	CASSFPPGQGYEQYF
.	TRBV4-3	.	TRBJ1-2	TGCGCCAGCAGCCAAGATGTACCAGGGCGTCAGGGCTACACCTTC	CASSQDVPGRQGYTF
.	TRBV2	.	TRBJ2-5	TGTGCCAGCAGTGAAATCCTAGGGCGGGCAGAGACCCAGTACTTC	CASSEILGRAETQYF
few	TRBV5-8	.	TRBJ2-1	TGTGCCAGCAGCTTGTGGCAGGGGAAAAGCTCCTACAATGAGCAGTTCTTC	CASSLWQGKSSYNEQFF
.	TRBV29-1	.	TRBJ2-3	TGCAGCGTTGCAGGAACCTCCACAGATACGCAGTATTTT	CSVAGTSTDTQYF
.	TRBV19	.	TRBJ1-1	TGTGCCAGCAGCCCCGGACAACCGAACACTGAAGCTTTCTTT	CASSPGQPNTEAFF
few	TRBV19	.	TRBJ2-6	TGTGCCAGTAGAACGCAGGGTTCTGGGGCCAACGTCCTGACTTTC	CASRTQGSGANVLTF
.	TRBV4-3	.	TRBJ1-3	TGCGCCAGCAGCGTGGCCGCGGGGCGCGGAAACACCATATATTTT	CASSVAAGRGNTIYF
few	TRBV9	.	TRBJ1-2	TGTGCCAGCAGCCAAAATCGGGGTCCAAACTATGGCTACACCTTC	CASSQNRGPNYGYTF
.	TRBV6-5	TRBD1	TRBJ2-2	TGTGCCAGCAGCACGAAGGGGGCGACCGGGGAGCTGTTTTTT	CASSTKGATGELFF
few	TRBV4-1	TRBD2	TRBJ2-6	TGCGCCAGCAGCCAAACTGGGATAGCGGGGGGGCCTGGGGCCAACGTCCTGACTTTC	CASSQTGIAGGPGANVLTF
.	TRBV30	.	TRBJ1-6	TGTGCCTGGAGTGCAGAAAATAATTCACCCCTCCACTTT	CAWSAENNSPLHF
many	TRBV25-1	TRBD1	TRBJ2-7	TGTGCCACCCAGGACAGGTTGTACGAGCAGTACTTC	CATQDRLYEQYF
few	TRBV10-3	TRBD1	TRBJ1-5	TGTGCCATCAGTGACTCAGGGGGTGAGCGTCAGCCCCAGCATTTT	CAISDSGGERQPQHF
few	TRBV7-2	.	TRBJ1-5	TGTGCCAGCAGCCGATACAGAATTAGCAATCAGCCCCAGCATTTT	CASSRYRISNQPQHF
many	TRBV2	TRBD2	TRBJ2-1	TGTGCCAGCAGTGTTAGCGGGGGGTACAATGAGCAGTTCTTC	CASSVSGGYNEQFF
few	TRBV30	TRBD1	TRBJ1-2	TGTGCCTGGAGCAGAAACCGGGACAGGAGTTTTGGTGGCTACACCTTC	CAWSRNRDRSFGGYTF
.	TRBV2	.	TRBJ2-2	TGTGCCAGCAGGATGACAGGTGTGGGGGAGCTGTTTTTT	CASRMTGVGELFF
.	TRBV15	.	TRBJ1-5	TGTGCCACCGTCAATGGACAGCTCAATCAGCCCCAGCATTTT	CATVNGQLNQPQHF
few	TRBV7-3	TRBD2	TRBJ2-7	TGTGCCAGCAGCTCACCTGCCGAAGCGGGGGGCCTCTACGAGCAGTACTTC	CASSSPAEAGGLYEQYF
few	TRBV29-1	TRBD1	TRBJ2-7	TGCAGCGTTGAAGACCCTGACAGGGATACCTACGAGCAGTACTTC	CSVEDPDRDTYEQYF
.	TRBV9	.	TRBJ2-2	TGTGCCAGCAGCTCCAGCACCGGGGAGCTGTTTTTT	CASSSSTGELFF
many	TRBV14	.	TRBJ2-1	TGTGCCAGCAGCCAAGGGCCAAGCTCCTACAATGAGCAGTTCTTC	CASSQGPSSYNEQFF
.	TRBV6-5	.	TRBJ1-4	TGTGCCAGCAGTAAGACAGCAACTAATGAAAAACTGTTTTTT	CASSKTATNEKLFF
.	TRBV11-2	.	TRBJ2-3	TGTGCCAGCAGCTTAGGGCTCAGGGACACAGATACGCAGTATTTT	CASSLGLRDTDTQYF
many	TRBV14	.	TRBJ1-1	TGTGCCAGCAGCCAAGGACGATCACGAGGAGCTTTCTTT	CASSQGRSRGAFF
.	TRBV5-1	.	TRBJ2-7	TGCGCCAGCAGCCTCAGGGGGGCAGGGAGCTCCTACGAGCAGTACTTC	CASSLRGAGSSYEQYF
.	TRBV6-5	.	TRBJ1-1	TGTGCCAGCAGGACTAACCAGAGGGACACTGAAGCTTTCTTT	CASRTNQRDTEAFF